A selection of T cell receptor beta chains follows, all from one sample in a study of cytomegalovirus exposure and HLA in healthy donors. The table came from immunoSEQ multiplex PCR; TCRdb's copy has only in-frame clones and leaves some out. The table includes 100,000 to 150,000 clones, about 80% detected once. The specimen was PBMCs. These receptors were taken from a man aged 30-40 years in good health and CMV-seronegative. The CDR3 runs from the conserved cysteine through the conserved F or W. A D gene is named only where the DNA matches it firmly. Clone size appears in some rows only: once, few, many, or a class for an expanded clone.

TRBV15	TRBJ1-5	.	.	TGTGCCACCAGCAGACTGCAGGGAAGCGGCAATCAGCCCCAGCATTTT	CATSRLQGSGNQPQHF
TRBV2	TRBJ1-5	.	TRBD1	TGTGCCAGCAGCTTCGACAGGGGAAATCAGCCCCAGCATTTT	CASSFDRGNQPQHF
TRBV7-7	TRBJ2-2	.	TRBD1	TGTGCCAGCAGCTTAGACAGGGGGCGGTCCGGGGAGCTGTTTTTT	CASSLDRGRSGELFF
TRBV15	TRBJ2-7	few	.	TGTGCCACCAGCAGAGATCTAGAAGGCTACGAGCAGTACTTC	CATSRDLEGYEQYF
TRBV6-5	TRBJ2-2	.	.	TGTGCCAGCAGTCTACTAGAAGGCGCCGGGGAGCTGTTTTTT	CASSLLEGAGELFF
TRBV6-4	TRBJ1-1	few	.	TGTGCCAGCAGGGAACAGGGTAGAGCTTTCTTT	CASREQGRAFF
TRBV11-2	TRBJ1-1	.	.	TGTGCCAGCAGCTTAGGACAGGTCGGGGACACTGAAGCTTTCTTT	CASSLGQVGDTEAFF
TRBV5-6	TRBJ2-2	.	TRBD1	TGTGCCAGCAGCTTTGGGACAGGGGGATCATCGCTGTTTTTT	CASSFGTGGSSLFF
TRBV19	TRBJ1-2	.	TRBD1	TGTGCCAGTAGACCAGGGACAGCCAGGAACTATGGCTACACCTTC	CASRPGTARNYGYTF
TRBV28	TRBJ1-2	.	.	TGTGCCAGCAGTTTAGGCCGTCCGATCTATGGCTACACCTTC	CASSLGRPIYGYTF
TRBV28	TRBJ2-7	.	TRBD2	TGTGCCAGCAGCCTACCCCTTCCTAGCGGGCTAAGCTCCTACGAGCAGTACTTC	CASSLPLPSGLSSYEQYF
TRBV19	TRBJ2-7	once	TRBD1	TGTGCCAGTAGTCGGGACAGGGATAGCTCCTACGAGCAGTACTTC	CASSRDRDSSYEQYF
TRBV7-2	TRBJ1-2	.	.	TGTGCCAGCAGCTTAGTCGGACAGACAAATAACTATGGCTACACCTTC	CASSLVGQTNNYGYTF
TRBV19	TRBJ1-6	.	TRBD1	TGTGCCAGTAGAGGACAGGGCACCTATAATTCACCCCTCCACTTT	CASRGQGTYNSPLHF
TRBV4-1	TRBJ1-2	once	.	TGCGCCAGCAGCCAAGGGACGGGACATAACTATGGCTACACCTTC	CASSQGTGHNYGYTF
TRBV15	TRBJ2-1	.	TRBD1	TGTGCCACCAGCGGCACCGGGACAGGCTACAATGAGCAGTTCTTC	CATSGTGTGYNEQFF
TRBV7-9	TRBJ2-3	.	.	TGTGCCAGCAGCTTAACGGGGGACCATACGCAGTATTTT	CASSLTGDHTQYF
TRBV10-3	TRBJ1-4	.	.	TGTGCCATCAGTGGACAGGAGGGGGGGAATGAAAAACTGTTTTTT	CAISGQEGGNEKLFF
TRBV4-1	TRBJ2-3	.	TRBD2	TGCGCCAGCACCCCAGCGAGCGGGAGAGAAGATACGCAGTATTTT	CASTPASGREDTQYF
TRBV10-3	TRBJ1-1	.	.	TGTGCCATCAGATGGGGCAGGGACACTGAAGCTTTCTTT	CAIRWGRDTEAFF
TRBV4-1	TRBJ1-2	.	TRBD1	TGCGCCAGCAGCCAAGACGCGGCGGGACAGGGACGTAGTGGCTACACCTTC	CASSQDAAGQGRSGYTF
TRBV10-3	TRBJ1-2	.	.	TGTGCCATCAGCTCCCCCCTGGGCCTCTCCAACTATGGCTACACCTTC	CAISSPLGLSNYGYTF
TRBV13	TRBJ1-1	.	.	TGTGCCAGCAGCTTAGGCGGTCAGGGCCAAGCTTTCTTT	CASSLGGQGQAFF
TRBV30	TRBJ2-7	.	.	TGTGCCTGGAGGGCCCCAGGTCTCCCCTACGAGCAGTACTTC	CAWRAPGLPYEQYF